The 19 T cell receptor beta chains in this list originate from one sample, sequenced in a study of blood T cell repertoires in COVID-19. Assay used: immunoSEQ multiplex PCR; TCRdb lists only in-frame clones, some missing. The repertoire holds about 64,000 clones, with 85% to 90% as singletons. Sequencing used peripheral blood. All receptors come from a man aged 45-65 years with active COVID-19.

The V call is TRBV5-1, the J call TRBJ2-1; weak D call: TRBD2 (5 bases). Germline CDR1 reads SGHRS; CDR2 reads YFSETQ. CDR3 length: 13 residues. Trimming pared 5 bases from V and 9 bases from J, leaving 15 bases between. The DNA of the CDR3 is TGCGCCAGCAGTTTCATAGCGCAGGCTGAGCAGTTCTTC. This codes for CASSFIAQAEQFF.

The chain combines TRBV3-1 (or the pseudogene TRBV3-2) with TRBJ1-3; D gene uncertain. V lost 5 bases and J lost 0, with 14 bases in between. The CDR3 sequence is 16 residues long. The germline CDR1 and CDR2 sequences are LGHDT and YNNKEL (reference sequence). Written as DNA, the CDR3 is TGTGCCAGCAGCTTCAGACTGCTGAGCTCTGGAAACACCATATATTTT. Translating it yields CASSFRLLSSGNTIYF.

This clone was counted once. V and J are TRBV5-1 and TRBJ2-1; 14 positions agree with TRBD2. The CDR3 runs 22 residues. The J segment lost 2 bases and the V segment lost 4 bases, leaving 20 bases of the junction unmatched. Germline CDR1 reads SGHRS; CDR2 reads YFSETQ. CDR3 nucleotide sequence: TGCGCCAGCAGCCGCTGGTCATCTCCCGGGACTAGCGGGAGCAGTGCCTACAATGAGCAGTTCTTC. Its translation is CASSRWSSPGTSGSSAYNEQFF.

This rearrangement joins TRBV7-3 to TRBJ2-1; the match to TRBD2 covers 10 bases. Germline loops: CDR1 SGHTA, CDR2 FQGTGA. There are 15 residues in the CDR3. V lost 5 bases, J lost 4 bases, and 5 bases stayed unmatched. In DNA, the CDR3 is TGTGCCAGCAGCGCTACTAGCGGGGATTACAATGAGCAGTTCTTC. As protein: CASSATSGDYNEQFF.

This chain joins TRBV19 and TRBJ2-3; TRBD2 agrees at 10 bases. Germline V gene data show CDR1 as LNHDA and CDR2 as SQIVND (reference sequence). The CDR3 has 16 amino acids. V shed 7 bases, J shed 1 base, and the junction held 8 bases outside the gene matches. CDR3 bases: TGTGCCAGTATGCCGCTAGCGGGAGTCGGCACAGATACGCAGTATTTT. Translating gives CASMPLAGVGTDTQYF.

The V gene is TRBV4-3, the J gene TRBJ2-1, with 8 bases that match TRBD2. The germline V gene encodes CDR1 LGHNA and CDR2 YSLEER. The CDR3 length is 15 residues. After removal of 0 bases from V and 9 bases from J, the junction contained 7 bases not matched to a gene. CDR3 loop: CASSQDDGRAGEQFF. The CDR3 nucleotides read TGCGCCAGCAGCCAAGACGACGGGAGGGCCGGTGAGCAGTTCTTC.

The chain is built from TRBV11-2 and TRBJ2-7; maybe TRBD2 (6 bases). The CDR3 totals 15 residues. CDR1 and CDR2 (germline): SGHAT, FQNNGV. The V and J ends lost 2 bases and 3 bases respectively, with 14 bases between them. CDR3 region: CASSLRTNPNYEQYF. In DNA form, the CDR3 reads TGTGCCAGCAGCTTACGGACTAATCCTAACTACGAGCAGTACTTC.

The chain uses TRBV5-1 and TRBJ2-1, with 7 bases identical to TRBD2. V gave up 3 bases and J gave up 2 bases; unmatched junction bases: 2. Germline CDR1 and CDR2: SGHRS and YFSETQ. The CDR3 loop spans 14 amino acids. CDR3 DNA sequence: TGCGCCAGCAGCTACGGGAGGACCTACAATGAGCAGTTCTTC. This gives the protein CASSYGRTYNEQFF.

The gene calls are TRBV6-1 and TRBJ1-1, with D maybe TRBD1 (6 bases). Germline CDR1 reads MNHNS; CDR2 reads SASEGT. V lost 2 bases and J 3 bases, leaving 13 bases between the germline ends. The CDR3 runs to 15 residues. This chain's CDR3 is CASSEQGYGDTEAFF. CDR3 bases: TGTGCCAGCAGTGAACAGGGGTATGGGGACACTGAAGCTTTCTTT.

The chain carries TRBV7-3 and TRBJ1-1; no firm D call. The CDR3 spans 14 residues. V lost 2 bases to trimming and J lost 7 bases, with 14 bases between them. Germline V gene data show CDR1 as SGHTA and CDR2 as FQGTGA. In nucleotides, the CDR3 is TGTGCCAGCAGCTTAGAGGGCCTCGTTGGTGAAGCTTTCTTT. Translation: CASSLEGLVGEAFF. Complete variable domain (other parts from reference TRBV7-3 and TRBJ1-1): GAGVSQTPSNKVTEKGKYVELRCDPISGHTALYWYRQSLGQGPEFLIYFQGTGAADDSGLPNDRFFAVRPEGSVSTLKIQRTERGDSAVYLCASSLEGLVGEAFFGQGTRLTVV.

The CDR3 is CASSQRTSGNTGELFF. In DNA form, the CDR3 reads TGTGCCAGCAGCCAACGAACTAGCGGGAACACCGGGGAGCTGTTTTTT. V gene TRBV4-2 combines with J gene TRBJ2-2, with 8 positions matching TRBD2. The CDR3 sequence is 16 residues long. Germline trimming cut 2 bases from V and 1 base from J; bases unmatched to any gene: 3. CDR1 is LGHNA, CDR2 YNFKEQ, per germline.

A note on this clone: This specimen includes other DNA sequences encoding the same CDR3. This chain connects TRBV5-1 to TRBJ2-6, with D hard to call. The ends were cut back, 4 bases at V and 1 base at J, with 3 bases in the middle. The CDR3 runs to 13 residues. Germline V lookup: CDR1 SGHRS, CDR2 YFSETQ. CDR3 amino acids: CASSLSGANVLTF. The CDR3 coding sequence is TGCGCCAGCAGCCTATCTGGGGCCAACGTCCTGACTTTC.

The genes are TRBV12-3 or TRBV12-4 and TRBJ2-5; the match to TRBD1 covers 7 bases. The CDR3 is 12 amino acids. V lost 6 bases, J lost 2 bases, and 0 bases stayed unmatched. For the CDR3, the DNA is TGTGCCAGCAGGACAGGGCAAGAGACCCAGTACTTC. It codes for CASRTGQETQYF.

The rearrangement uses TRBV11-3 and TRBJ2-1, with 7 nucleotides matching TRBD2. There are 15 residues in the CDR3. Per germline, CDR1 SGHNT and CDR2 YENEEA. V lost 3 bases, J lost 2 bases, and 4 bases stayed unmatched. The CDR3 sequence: CASSLGGVTYNEQFF. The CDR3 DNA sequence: TGTGCCAGCAGCTTGGGGGGGGTAACCTACAATGAGCAGTTCTTC.

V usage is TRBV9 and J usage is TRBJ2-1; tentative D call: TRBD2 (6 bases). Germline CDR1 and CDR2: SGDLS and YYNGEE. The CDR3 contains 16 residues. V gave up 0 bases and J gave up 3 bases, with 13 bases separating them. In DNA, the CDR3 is TGTGCCAGCAGCGTAGACGGGGGAGAGAGCTACAATGAGCAGTTCTTC. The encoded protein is CASSVDGGESYNEQFF.

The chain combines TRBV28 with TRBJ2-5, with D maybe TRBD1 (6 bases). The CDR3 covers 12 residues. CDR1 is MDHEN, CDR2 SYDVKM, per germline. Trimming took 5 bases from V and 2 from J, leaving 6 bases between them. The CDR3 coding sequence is TGTGCCAGCAGTAGGGGGCAAGAGACCCAGTACTTC. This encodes CASSRGQETQYF.

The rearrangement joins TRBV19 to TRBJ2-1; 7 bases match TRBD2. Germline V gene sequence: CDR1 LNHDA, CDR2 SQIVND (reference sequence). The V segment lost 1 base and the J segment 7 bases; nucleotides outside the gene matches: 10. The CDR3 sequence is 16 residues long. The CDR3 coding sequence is TGTGCCAGTAGTATAGTCTTCGATTTGCGGGGGAATGAGCAGTTCTTC. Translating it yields CASSIVFDLRGNEQFF.

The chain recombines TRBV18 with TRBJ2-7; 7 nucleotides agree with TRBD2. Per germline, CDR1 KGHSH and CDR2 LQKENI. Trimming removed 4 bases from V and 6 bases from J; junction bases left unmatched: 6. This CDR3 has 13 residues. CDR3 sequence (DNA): TGTGCCAGCTCACTGACTAGCTCAATCGAGCAGTACTTC. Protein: CASSLTSSIEQYF.

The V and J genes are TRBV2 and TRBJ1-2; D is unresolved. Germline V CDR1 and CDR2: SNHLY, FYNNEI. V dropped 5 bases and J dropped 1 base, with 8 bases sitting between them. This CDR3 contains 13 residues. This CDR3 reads CASSPAGNYGYTF. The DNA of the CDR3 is TGTGCCAGCAGTCCGGCGGGTAACTATGGCTACACCTTC. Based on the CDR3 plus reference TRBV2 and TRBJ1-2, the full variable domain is EPEVTQTPSHQVTQMGQEVILRCVPISNHLYFYWYRQILGQKVEFLVSFYNNEISEKSEIFDDQFSVERPDGSNFTLKIRSTKLEDSAMYFCASSPAGNYGYTFGSGTRLTVV.